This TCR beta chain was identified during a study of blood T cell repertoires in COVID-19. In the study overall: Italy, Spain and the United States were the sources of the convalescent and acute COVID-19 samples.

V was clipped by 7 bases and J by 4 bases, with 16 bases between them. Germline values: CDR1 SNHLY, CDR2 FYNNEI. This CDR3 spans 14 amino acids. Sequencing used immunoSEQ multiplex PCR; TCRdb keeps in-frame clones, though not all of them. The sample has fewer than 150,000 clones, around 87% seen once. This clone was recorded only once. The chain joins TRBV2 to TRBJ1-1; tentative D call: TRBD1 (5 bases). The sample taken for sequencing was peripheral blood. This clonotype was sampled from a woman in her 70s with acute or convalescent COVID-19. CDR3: CASIRRGGFTEAFF. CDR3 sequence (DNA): TGTGCCAGCATCCGCCGGGGGGGTTTCACTGAAGCTTTCTTT.